The rows below give T cell receptor beta chains drawn from one sample of a study of OX40 agonist ivuxolimab in advanced cancers. This table comes from immunoSEQ multiplex PCR, and its TCRdb copy is limited to in-frame clones, with some not included. The sample lists under 25,000 clones; about three quarters were seen once. The source was CD4+ or CD8+ T cells sorted from blood, collected in a trial of the OX40 agonist ivuxolimab. The source of these receptors is an adult with an advanced solid tumor such as melanoma, head and neck, liver or kidney cancer. CDR3s include the opening cysteine and the closing phenylalanine or tryptophan. The D gene is left open where the match is weak. A row's size may be missing; if present it is once, few, many or a size class.

d_call clone_size j_call v_call cdr3_aa cdr3_nt
- - TRBJ2-7 TRBV14 CASSYRGRASYEQYF TGTGCCAGCAGCTATCGGGGCAGGGCATCCTACGAGCAGTACTTC
- - TRBJ2-7 TRBV6-1 CASSDRGLSYEQYF TGTGCCAGCAGTGACAGGGGCTTATCCTACGAGCAGTACTTC
- - TRBJ1-5 TRBV19 CASSRPTGPYSNQPQHF TGTGCCAGTAGCCGGCCGACGGGGCCTTATAGCAATCAGCCCCAGCATTTT
TRBD2 - TRBJ2-7 TRBV7-9 CASSSRTSGFLYEQYF TGTGCCAGCAGCTCGCGGACTAGCGGCTTCCTTTACGAGCAGTACTTC
- - TRBJ2-2 TRBV11-3 CASTEGNGLSNTGELFF TGTGCCAGCACAGAAGGTAACGGCCTAAGCAACACCGGGGAGCTGTTTTTT
- - TRBJ2-7 TRBV28 CASSLIAGSYEQYF TGTGCCAGCAGTTTAATCGCGGGCTCCTACGAGCAGTACTTC
TRBD2 few TRBJ2-1 TRBV4-3 CASSQVRGVISYNEQFF TGCGCCAGCAGCCAAGTGCGGGGGGTGATCTCCTACAATGAGCAGTTCTTC
TRBD1 few TRBJ2-7 TRBV4-3 CASSQVRGYSYEQYF TGCGCCAGCAGCCAAGTCAGGGGGTACTCCTACGAGCAGTACTTC
- - TRBJ2-1 TRBV5-6 CASSLPGGSEQFF TGTGCCAGCAGCTTGCCTGGCGGTAGTGAGCAGTTCTTC
- - TRBJ1-5 TRBV27 CASRYTGYSNQPQHF TGTGCCAGCAGGTATACAGGGTATAGCAATCAGCCCCAGCATTTT
- few TRBJ1-2 TRBV28 CASSLGPLGADGYTF TGTGCCAGCAGTTTGGGCCCCCTAGGGGCGGATGGCTACACCTTC
- - TRBJ2-7 TRBV7-9 CASSFRGPYEQYF TGTGCCAGCAGCTTCCGGGGCCCCTACGAGCAGTACTTC
- - TRBJ1-1 TRBV4-1 CASSRTVMNTEAFF TGCGCCAGCAGCCGAACGGTTATGAACACTGAAGCTTTCTTT
- - TRBJ2-5 TRBV9 CASSSDWTPGTQYF TGTGCCAGCAGCTCGGACTGGACGCCAGGGACCCAGTACTTC
TRBD2 once TRBJ2-1 TRBV19 CASTGLAGVNEQFF TGTGCCAGTACAGGACTAGCGGGAGTCAATGAGCAGTTCTTC
- - TRBJ2-7 TRBV6-5 CASSPSGLNEQYF TGTGCCAGCAGTCCATCGGGTTTGAACGAGCAGTACTTC
- - TRBJ2-7 TRBV27 CASSPSGLNEQYF TGTGCCAGCAGTCCATCGGGTTTGAACGAGCAGTACTTC
TRBD1 - TRBJ2-2 TRBV6-8 CASRGRGRDGELFF TGTGCCAGCAGGGGCAGGGGGCGTGACGGGGAGCTGTTTTTT
- - TRBJ2-1 TRBV11-3 CASSVLGSSSYNEQFF TGTGCCAGCAGCGTCTTAGGGTCCTCCTCCTACAATGAGCAGTTCTTC
TRBD2 - TRBJ2-1 TRBV7-9 CASSSGLAGSENEQFF TGTGCCAGCAGCTCTGGACTAGCGGGGAGCGAAAATGAGCAGTTCTTC
- - TRBJ2-1 TRBV27 CASSSSSANSYNEQFF TGTGCCAGCAGTTCTTCTAGCGCCAACTCCTACAATGAGCAGTTCTTC
- - TRBJ1-4 TRBV10-1 CASSGFSNGEKLFF TGCGCCAGCAGTGGCTTCTCGAATGGTGAAAAACTGTTTTTT
- - TRBJ2-7 TRBV11-2 CASSWAHEQYF TGTGCCAGCAGCTGGGCCCACGAGCAGTACTTC
- - TRBJ2-7 TRBV11-2 CASTVWADSYEQYF TGTGCCAGCACCGTGTGGGCGGACTCCTACGAGCAGTACTTC
- - TRBJ2-7 TRBV19 CASSVSNRMSSYEQYF TGTGCCAGTAGTGTCAGTAACAGGATGAGCTCCTACGAGCAGTACTTC
TRBD2 - TRBJ2-3 TRBV6-4 CASRSLAGGKTDTQYF TGTGCCAGCAGGTCCCTAGCGGGAGGTAAGACAGATACGCAGTATTTT
TRBD1 few TRBJ1-2 TRBV12-5 CASGTGQADYGYTF TGTGCTAGTGGTACCGGACAGGCGGACTATGGCTACACCTTC
- few TRBJ2-2 TRBV29-1 CSASTHPTNTGELFF TGCAGCGCTTCGACTCACCCGACGAACACCGGGGAGCTGTTTTTT
- - TRBJ2-7 TRBV19 CASSSYEQYF TGTGCCAGCAGCTCCTACGAGCAGTACTTC
- - TRBJ2-7 TRBV10-3 CAISEGAAYEQYF TGTGCCATCAGTGAGGGCGCGGCCTACGAGCAGTACTTC
TRBD2 - TRBJ2-1 TRBV7-2 CASSEDLAGVTEQFF TGTGCCAGCAGCGAAGACCTAGCGGGGGTGACTGAGCAGTTCTTC
- - TRBJ1-5 TRBV2 CASTLDTDSNQPQHF TGTGCCAGCACCCTGGACACCGATAGCAATCAGCCCCAGCATTTT
- - TRBJ1-2 TRBV7-2 CASSLGGDIYGYTF TGTGCCAGCAGCTTAGGGGGGGACATCTATGGCTACACCTTC
- - TRBJ1-6 TRBV6-5 CASSYYPDSLNSPLHF TGTGCCAGCAGTTACTATCCGGACAGCCTTAATTCACCCCTCCACTTT
TRBD1 - TRBJ2-7 TRBV7-9 CASSFPGQGTYEQYF TGTGCCAGCAGCTTTCCCGGACAGGGCACCTACGAGCAGTACTTC
TRBD1 - TRBJ1-4 TRBV5-1 CASSFQGQGGEKLFF TGCGCCAGCAGCTTCCAGGGACAGGGTGGGGAAAAACTGTTTTTT
TRBD2 once TRBJ2-7 TRBV27 CASSLGTSLDEQYF TGTGCCAGCAGTTTGGGGACTAGTTTGGACGAGCAGTACTTC
TRBD1 - TRBJ1-2 TRBV5-5 CASSHGQGDGYTF TGTGCCAGCAGCCACGGACAGGGGGATGGCTACACCTTC
TRBD2 - TRBJ2-2 TRBV11-2 CASSQGLAGGMNTGELFF TGTGCCAGCAGCCAAGGACTAGCGGGAGGGATGAACACCGGGGAGCTGTTTTTT
TRBD2 - TRBJ2-7 TRBV2 CASRLWTSGGYEQYF TGTGCCAGCAGGCTATGGACTAGCGGGGGCTACGAGCAGTACTTC
- - TRBJ2-6 TRBV15 CATSRDRGGANVLTF TGTGCCACCAGCAGAGATCGCGGTGGGGCCAACGTCCTGACTTTC
TRBD2 - TRBJ2-7 TRBV5-1 CASSLGWGLATGYEQYF TGCGCCAGCAGCTTGGGGTGGGGACTAGCCACGGGGTACGAGCAGTACTTC
- - TRBJ2-7 TRBV28 CASSLPPGEAYGEQYF TGTGCCAGCAGCTTACCTCCGGGGGAAGCCTATGGGGAGCAGTACTTC
- medium-sized TRBJ1-1 TRBV9 CASSPDGTTTEAFF TGTGCCAGCAGCCCGGACGGTACAACAACTGAAGCTTTCTTT
TRBD2 - TRBJ2-1 TRBV27 CASSLLAGGPRDEQFF TGTGCCAGCAGTCTCTTAGCGGGAGGGCCGAGGGATGAGCAGTTCTTC
- - TRBJ2-2 TRBV13 CASRPERGANTGELFF TGTGCCAGCAGACCAGAGAGGGGGGCCAACACCGGGGAGCTGTTTTTT
TRBD2 - TRBJ2-2 TRBV7-9 CASSPDGGGPTGELFF TGTGCCAGCAGCCCCGACGGGGGGGGCCCCACCGGGGAGCTGTTTTTT
TRBD2 - TRBJ2-1 TRBV5-1 CASSWTSGANEQFF TGCGCCAGCAGCTGGACTAGCGGGGCCAATGAGCAGTTCTTC
TRBD1 - TRBJ1-6 TRBV5-6 CASSLDPRDRSSYNSPLHF TGTGCCAGCAGCTTGGACCCCCGGGACAGGAGTAGTTATAATTCACCCCTCCACTTT
- - TRBJ1-5 TRBV19 CASSIDPGQRDQPQHF TGTGCCAGTAGTATAGATCCAGGACAGAGGGATCAGCCCCAGCATTTT
TRBD1 - TRBJ2-2 TRBV5-1 CASSFWDSPNTGELFF TGCGCCAGCAGCTTTTGGGACAGTCCGAACACCGGGGAGCTGTTTTTT
- - TRBJ2-7 TRBV7-8 CASSLFTEQYF TGTGCCAGCAGCTTATTTACCGAGCAGTACTTC